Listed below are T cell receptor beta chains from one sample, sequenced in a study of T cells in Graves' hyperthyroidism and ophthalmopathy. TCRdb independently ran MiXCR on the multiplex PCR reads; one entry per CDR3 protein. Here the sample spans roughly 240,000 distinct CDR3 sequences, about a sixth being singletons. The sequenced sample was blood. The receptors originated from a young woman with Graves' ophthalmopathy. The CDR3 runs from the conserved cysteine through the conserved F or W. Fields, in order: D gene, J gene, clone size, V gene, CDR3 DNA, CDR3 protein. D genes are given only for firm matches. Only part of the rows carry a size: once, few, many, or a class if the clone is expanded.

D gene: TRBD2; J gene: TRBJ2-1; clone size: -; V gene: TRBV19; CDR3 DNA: TGTGCCAGTAGTTCAGAAGCGGGAACCTACAATGAGCAGTTCTTC; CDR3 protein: CASSSEAGTYNEQFF
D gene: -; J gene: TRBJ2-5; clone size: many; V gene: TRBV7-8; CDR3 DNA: TGTGCCAGCCACTCAGGAGGGTACCAAGAGACCCAGTACTTC; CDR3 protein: CASHSGGYQETQYF
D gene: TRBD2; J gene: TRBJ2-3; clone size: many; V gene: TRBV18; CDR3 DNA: TGTGCCAGCTCACCATCTGCGGGACTAGCAATGAATACGCAGTATTTT; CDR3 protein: CASSPSAGLAMNTQYF
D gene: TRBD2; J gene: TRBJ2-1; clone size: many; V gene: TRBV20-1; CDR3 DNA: TGCAGTGCTAGACTAGCGGGAGCTGGTAAGCAGTTCTTC; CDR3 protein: CSARLAGAGKQFF
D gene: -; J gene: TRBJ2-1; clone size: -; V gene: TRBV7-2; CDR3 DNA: TGTGCCAGCAGCCCGAGCCCGGGATTATACAATGAGCAGTTCTTC; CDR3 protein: CASSPSPGLYNEQFF
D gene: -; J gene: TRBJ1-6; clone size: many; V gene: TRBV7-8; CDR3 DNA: TGTGCCAGCAGCTTAGGCGGGACAATGGGACGTTCACCCCTCCACTTT; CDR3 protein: CASSLGGTMGRSPLHF
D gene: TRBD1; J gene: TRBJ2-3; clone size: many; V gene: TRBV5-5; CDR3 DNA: TGTGCCAGCACCGACAGGGTTGCCACAGATACGCAGTATTTT; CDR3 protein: CASTDRVATDTQYF
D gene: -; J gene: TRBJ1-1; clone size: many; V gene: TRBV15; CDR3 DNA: TGTGCCACCAGCAGAGATGGCCTCACTGAAGCTTTCTTT; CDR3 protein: CATSRDGLTEAFF
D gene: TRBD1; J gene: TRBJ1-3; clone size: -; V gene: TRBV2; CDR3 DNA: TGTGCCAGCAGTCGCGTTGGGGGACAGAGATTCTCTGGAAACACCATATATTTT; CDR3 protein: CASSRVGGQRFSGNTIYF
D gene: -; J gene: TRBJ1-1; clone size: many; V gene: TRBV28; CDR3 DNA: TGTGCCAGCAGTTCCGGGACTTCTATCCGGAAAGCTTTCTTT; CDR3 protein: CASSSGTSIRKAFF
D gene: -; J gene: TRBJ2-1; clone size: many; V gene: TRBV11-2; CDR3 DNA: TGTGCCAGCAGCCCAAACTCCGAGCAGTTCTTC; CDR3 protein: CASSPNSEQFF
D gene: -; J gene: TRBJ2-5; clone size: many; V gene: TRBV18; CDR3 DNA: TGTGCCAGCTCAGGTCCAGAGTACCAAGAGACCCAGTACTTC; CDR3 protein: CASSGPEYQETQYF
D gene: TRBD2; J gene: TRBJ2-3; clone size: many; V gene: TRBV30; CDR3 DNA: TGTGCCTGGAGTGTGTCTAGCGGGAGCACAGATACGCAGTATTTT; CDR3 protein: CAWSVSSGSTDTQYF
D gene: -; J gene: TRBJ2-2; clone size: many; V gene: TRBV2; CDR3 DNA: TGTGCCAGCAGTGATACCCTTAACACCGGGGAGCTGTTTTTT; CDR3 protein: CASSDTLNTGELFF
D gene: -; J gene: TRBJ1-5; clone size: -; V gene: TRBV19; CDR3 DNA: TGTGTCAGTAGTCCGCGAGATAGTTTTTATCAGCCCCAGCATTTT; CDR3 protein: CVSSPRDSFYQPQHF
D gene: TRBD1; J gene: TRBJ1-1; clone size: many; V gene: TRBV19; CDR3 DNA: TGTGCCAGTAGTACGGACAGGAGCTCTGAAGCTTTCTTT; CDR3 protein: CASSTDRSSEAFF
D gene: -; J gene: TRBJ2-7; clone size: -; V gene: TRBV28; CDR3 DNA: TGTGCCAGCAGTTCACTTAGAAAGATGCACGAGCAGTACTTC; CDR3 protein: CASSSLRKMHEQYF
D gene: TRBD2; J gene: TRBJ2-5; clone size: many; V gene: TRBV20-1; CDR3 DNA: TGCAGTGCGAGACTAGCGGGAGGTTCCCAAGAGACCCAGTACTTC; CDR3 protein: CSARLAGGSQETQYF
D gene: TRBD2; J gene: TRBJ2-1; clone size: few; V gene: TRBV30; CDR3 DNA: TGTGCCTGGAGTGTACGAGCTAGCGGGGGGTGGAATGAGCAGTCCTTC; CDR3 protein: CAWSVRASGGWNEQSF
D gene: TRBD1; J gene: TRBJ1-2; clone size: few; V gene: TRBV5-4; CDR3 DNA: TGTGCCAGCAGCGAGAGACAGGGAGCTAACTATGGCTACACCTTC; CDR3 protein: CASSERQGANYGYTF
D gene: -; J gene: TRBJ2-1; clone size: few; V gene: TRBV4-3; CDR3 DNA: TGCGCCAGCAGCCCTCGGGGTTGGGACTTGGACAATGAGCAGTTCTTC; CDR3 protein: CASSPRGWDLDNEQFF
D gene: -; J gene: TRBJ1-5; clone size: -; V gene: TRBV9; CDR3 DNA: TGTGCCAGTGGGTCCTCGAACAGCCTCAATCAGCCCCAGCATTTT; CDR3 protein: CASGSSNSLNQPQHF
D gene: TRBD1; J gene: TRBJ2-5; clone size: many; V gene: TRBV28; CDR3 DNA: TGTGCCAGCAGTTTCCCCCCTCCTTCAGACAGGGTCTGGGGGGAGACCCAGTACTTC; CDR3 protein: CASSFPPPSDRVWGETQYF
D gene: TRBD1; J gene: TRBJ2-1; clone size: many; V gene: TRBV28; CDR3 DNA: TGTGCCAGCAGTTTATGGTCTTACCGGACAGGGCCAAATGAGCAGTTCTTC; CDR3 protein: CASSLWSYRTGPNEQFF
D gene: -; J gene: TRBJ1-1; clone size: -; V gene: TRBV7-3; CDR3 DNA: TGTGCCAGCAGCGCCGGGACCGACCACGGAGCTTTCTTT; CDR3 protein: CASSAGTDHGAFF
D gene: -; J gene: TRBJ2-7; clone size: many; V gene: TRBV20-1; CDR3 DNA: TGCAGTGCGCCGGGGACGAATTCCTACGAGCAGTACTTC; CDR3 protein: CSAPGTNSYEQYF
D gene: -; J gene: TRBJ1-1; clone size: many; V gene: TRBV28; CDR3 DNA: TGTGCCAGCAGTTTTTGGGAGACTGAAGCTTTCTTT; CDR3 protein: CASSFWETEAFF
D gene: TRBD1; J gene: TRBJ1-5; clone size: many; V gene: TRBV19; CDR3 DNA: TGTGCCAGTAGACTCGGACAGGGTAACAATCAGCCCCAGCATTTT; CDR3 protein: CASRLGQGNNQPQHF
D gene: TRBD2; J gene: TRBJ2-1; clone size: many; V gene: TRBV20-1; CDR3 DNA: TGCAGTGCTATCCGGACTAGCGGGAGAGGTTTAGTTGGCAATGAGCAGTTCTTC; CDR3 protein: CSAIRTSGRGLVGNEQFF
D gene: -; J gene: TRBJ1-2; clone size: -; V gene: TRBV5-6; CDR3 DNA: TGTGCCAGCAACTCGAGAGATGGCTACACCTTC; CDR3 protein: CASNSRDGYTF
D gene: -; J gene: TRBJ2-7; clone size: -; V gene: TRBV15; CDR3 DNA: TGTGCCACCAGCAGCGGGGACCGGATCTACGAGCAGTACTTC; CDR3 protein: CATSSGDRIYEQYF